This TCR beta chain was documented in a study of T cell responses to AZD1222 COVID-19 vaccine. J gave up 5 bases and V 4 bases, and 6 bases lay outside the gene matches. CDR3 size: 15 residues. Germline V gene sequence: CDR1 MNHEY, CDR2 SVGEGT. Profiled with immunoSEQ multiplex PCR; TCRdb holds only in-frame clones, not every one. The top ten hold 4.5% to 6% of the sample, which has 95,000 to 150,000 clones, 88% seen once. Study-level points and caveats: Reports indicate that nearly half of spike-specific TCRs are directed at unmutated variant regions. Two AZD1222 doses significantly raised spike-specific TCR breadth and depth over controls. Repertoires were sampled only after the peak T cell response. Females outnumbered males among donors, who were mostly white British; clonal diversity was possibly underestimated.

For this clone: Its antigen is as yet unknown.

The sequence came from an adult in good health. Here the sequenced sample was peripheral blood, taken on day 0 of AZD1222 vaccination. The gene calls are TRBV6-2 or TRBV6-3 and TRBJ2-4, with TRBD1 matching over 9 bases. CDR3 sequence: CASSSPGQGQNIQYF. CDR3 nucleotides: TGTGCCAGCAGTTCCCCGGGACAGGGCCAAAACATTCAGTACTTC.